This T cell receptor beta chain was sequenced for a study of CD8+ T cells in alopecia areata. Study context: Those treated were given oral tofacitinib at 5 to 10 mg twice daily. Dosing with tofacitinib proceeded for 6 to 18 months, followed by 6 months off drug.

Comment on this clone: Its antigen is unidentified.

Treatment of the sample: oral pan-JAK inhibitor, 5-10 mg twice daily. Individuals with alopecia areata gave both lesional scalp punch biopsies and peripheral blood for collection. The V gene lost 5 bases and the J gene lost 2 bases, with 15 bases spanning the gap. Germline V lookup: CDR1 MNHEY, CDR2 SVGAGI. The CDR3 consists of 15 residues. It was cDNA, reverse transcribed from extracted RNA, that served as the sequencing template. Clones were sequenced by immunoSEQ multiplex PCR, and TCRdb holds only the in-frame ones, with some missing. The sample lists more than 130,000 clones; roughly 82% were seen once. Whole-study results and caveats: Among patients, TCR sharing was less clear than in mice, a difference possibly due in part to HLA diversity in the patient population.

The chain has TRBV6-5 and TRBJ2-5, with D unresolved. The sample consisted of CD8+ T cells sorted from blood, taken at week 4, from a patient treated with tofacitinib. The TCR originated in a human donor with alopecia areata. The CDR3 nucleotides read TGTGCCAGCAGTAGACTGTTCGAGGAACAAGAGACCCAGTACTTC. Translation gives CASSRLFEEQETQYF.